Below, 3 T cell receptor beta chains from the same sample are listed, as sequenced in a study of CD8 T cells in ankylosing spondylitis. TCRdb fed the 5' RACE reads into MiXCR, producing one record per CDR3 protein. The table includes 350,000 to 400,000 distinct CDR3 sequences, approximately 22% detected once. The specimen was blood, either unsorted or a sorted T cell fraction (not recorded which). These receptors all come from a male donor with ankylosing spondylitis or in good health (not recorded which).

This clonotype was observed a handful of times. This chain links TRBV7-9 with TRBJ1-1; the D is unclear. This CDR3 has 15 amino acids. From germline, CDR1 is SEHNR and CDR2 FQNEAQ (reference sequence). V gave up 0 bases and J gave up 1 base, with 9 bases separating them. This CDR3 reads CASSLANGPNTEAFF. DNA for the CDR3: TGTGCCAGCAGCTTAGCGAACGGACCGAACACTGAAGCTTTCTTT.

This chain links TRBV5-5 with TRBJ2-1, with a possible D match to TRBD2 (6 bases). The CDR3 runs to 14 residues. Looked up from germline, CDR1 is SGHKS and CDR2 is YYEKEE (reference sequence). V was trimmed by 0 bases and J by 6 bases, leaving 10 bases between them. The CDR3 DNA sequence: TGTGCCAGCAGCTTGGGGGACTCGCCCAATGAGCAGTTCTTC. Residues: CASSLGDSPNEQFF.

This clonotype appeared a few times. J is TRBJ1-2 and V is TRBV18; D call uncertain. The CDR3 runs 14 residues. Trimming shortened V by 0 bases and J by 4 bases, and 9 bases separated the two germline ends. The germline V gene encodes CDR1 KGHSH and CDR2 LQKENI. The CDR3 DNA is TGTGCCAGCTCACCACCAGGACTTGGCTATGGCTACACCTTC. It is translated as CASSPPGLGYGYTF.